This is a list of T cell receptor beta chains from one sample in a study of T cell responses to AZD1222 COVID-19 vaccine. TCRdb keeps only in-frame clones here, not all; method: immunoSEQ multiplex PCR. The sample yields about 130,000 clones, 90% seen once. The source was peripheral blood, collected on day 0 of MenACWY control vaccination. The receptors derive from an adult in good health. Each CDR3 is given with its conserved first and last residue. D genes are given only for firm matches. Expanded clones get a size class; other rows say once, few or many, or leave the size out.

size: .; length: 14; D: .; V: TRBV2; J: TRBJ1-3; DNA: TGTGCCAGCGAGGGCGGACTCTCTGGAAACACCATATATTTT; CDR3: CASEGGLSGNTIYF
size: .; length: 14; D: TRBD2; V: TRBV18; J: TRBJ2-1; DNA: TGTGCCAGCTCACTTCTAGCGGTAGACAATGAGCAGTTCTTC; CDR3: CASSLLAVDNEQFF
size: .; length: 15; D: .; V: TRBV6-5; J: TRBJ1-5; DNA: TGTGCCAGCAGTTACGCTGACAGCAATAATCAGCCCCAGCATTTT; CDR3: CASSYADSNNQPQHF
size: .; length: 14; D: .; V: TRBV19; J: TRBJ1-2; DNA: TGTGCCAGTAGTATAGCGGGGGAATCCTATGGCTACACCTTC; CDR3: CASSIAGESYGYTF
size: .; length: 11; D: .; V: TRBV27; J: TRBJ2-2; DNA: TGTGCCAGCACGGACACCGGGGAGCTGTTTTTT; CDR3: CASTDTGELFF
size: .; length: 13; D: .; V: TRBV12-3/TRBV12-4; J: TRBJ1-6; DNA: TGTGCCAGCAGTTTAGAAGGGGATTCACCCCTCCACTTT; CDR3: CASSLEGDSPLHF
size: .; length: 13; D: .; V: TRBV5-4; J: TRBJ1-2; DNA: TGTGCCAGCAGCTTGGGACAGGACTATGGCTACACCTTC; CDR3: CASSLGQDYGYTF
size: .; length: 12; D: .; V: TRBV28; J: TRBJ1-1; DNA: TGTGCCAGCACCTCAGAGAACACTGAAGCTTTCTTT; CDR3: CASTSENTEAFF
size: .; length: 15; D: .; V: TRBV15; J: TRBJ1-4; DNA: TGTGCCACCAGCAGAGACCGGATGGCTAATGAAAAACTGTTTTTT; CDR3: CATSRDRMANEKLFF
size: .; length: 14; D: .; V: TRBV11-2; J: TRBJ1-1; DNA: TGTGCCAGCAGCTTCGGCAGAGTGAACACTGAAGCTTTCTTT; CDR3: CASSFGRVNTEAFF
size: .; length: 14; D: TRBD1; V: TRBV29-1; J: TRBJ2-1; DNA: TGCAGCGTAGCGACAGGGTTCCAACCGGGTGAGCAGTTCTTC; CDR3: CSVATGFQPGEQFF
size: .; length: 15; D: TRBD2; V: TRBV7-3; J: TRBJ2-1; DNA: TGTGCCAGCAGCCTCACTAGCGGGGTCTACAATGAGCAGTTCTTC; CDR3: CASSLTSGVYNEQFF
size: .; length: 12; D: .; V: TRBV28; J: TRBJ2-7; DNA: TGTGCCAGCAAAGACGGCTCCTACGAGCAGTACTTC; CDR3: CASKDGSYEQYF
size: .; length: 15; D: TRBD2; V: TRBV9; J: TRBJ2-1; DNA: TGTGCCAGCAGCGTCAGGCTAGCGGGATCCGATGAGCAGTTCTTC; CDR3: CASSVRLAGSDEQFF
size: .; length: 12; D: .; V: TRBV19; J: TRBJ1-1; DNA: TGTGCCAGTAGCCCGGAAGGGTTCGAAGCTTTCTTT; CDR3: CASSPEGFEAFF
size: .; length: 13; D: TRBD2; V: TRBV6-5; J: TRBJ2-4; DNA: TGTGCCAGCAGTTTTAGTAGCGGGGGCATTCAGTACTTC; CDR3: CASSFSSGGIQYF
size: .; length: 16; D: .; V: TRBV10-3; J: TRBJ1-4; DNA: TGTGCCATCAGTGAGTCTAAGGGACCACTGACCGAAAAACTGTTTTTT; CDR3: CAISESKGPLTEKLFF
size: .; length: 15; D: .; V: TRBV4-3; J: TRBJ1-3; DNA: TGCGCCAGCAGCCAAGACGACATCTCTGGAAACACCATATATTTT; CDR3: CASSQDDISGNTIYF
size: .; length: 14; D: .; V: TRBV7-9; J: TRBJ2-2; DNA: TGTGCCAGCATAGGGGGGTTTGGAACCGGGGAGCTGTTTTTT; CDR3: CASIGGFGTGELFF
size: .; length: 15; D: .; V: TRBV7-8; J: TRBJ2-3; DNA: TGTGCCAGCAGCTTAGTTGGAGGGATCACAGATACGCAGTATTTT; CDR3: CASSLVGGITDTQYF
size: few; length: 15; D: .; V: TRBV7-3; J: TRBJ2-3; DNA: TGTGCCAGCAGCTTATTTGGGGGAGGCGCGGATACGCAGTATTTT; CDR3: CASSLFGGGADTQYF
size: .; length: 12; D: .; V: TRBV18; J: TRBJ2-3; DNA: TGTGTGGCGTCCCAAGGCACAGATACGCAGTATTTT; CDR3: CVASQGTDTQYF
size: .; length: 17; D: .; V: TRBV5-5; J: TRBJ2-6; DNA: TGTGCCAGCAGCTTGTATTTTGGGTCCTCTGGGGCCAACGTCCTGACTTTC; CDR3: CASSLYFGSSGANVLTF
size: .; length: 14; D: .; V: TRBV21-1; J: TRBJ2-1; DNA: TGTGCCGTTCGACAGGCGAGCTCCTACAATGAGCAGTTCTTC; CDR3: CAVRQASSYNEQFF
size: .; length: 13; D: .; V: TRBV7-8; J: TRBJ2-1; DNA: TGTGCCAGCAGGGGGGGGCAGAATAATGAGCAGTTCTTC; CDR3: CASRGGQNNEQFF
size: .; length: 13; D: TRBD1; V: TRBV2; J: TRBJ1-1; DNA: TGTGCCAGAGGACAGGGCGGGAACACTGAAGCTTTCTTT; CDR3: CARGQGGNTEAFF
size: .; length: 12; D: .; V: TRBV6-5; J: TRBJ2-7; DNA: TGTGCCAGCTGGGACTCCTCCTACGAGCAGTACTTC; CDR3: CASWDSSYEQYF
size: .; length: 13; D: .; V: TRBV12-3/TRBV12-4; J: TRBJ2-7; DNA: TGTGCCAGCAGTTTAGGGGCGAAGGGTCGGCAGTACTTC; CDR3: CASSLGAKGRQYF
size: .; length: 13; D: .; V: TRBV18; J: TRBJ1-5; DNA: TGTGCCAGCTCACCAGGGGGCAATCAGCCCCAGCATTTT; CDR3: CASSPGGNQPQHF
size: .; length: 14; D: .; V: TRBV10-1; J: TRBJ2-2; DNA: TGCGCCAGATGGGAGCAAGCGGGCACCGGGGAGCTGTTTTTT; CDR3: CARWEQAGTGELFF